The 22 T cell receptor beta chains below come from one sample, sequenced in a study of OX40 agonist ivuxolimab in advanced cancers. The repertoire was sequenced with immunoSEQ multiplex PCR; TCRdb's copy has only in-frame clones and lacks some. Of approximately 28,000 clones listed, roughly 83% were seen once; the top ten hold about 18%. Sequenced material: CD4+ or CD8+ T cells sorted from blood, taken in a trial of the OX40 agonist ivuxolimab. These receptors were taken from an adult with an advanced solid tumor such as melanoma, head and neck, liver or kidney cancer.

The V call is TRBV27, the J call TRBJ1-1; D may be TRBD1 (5 bases). The CDR3 length is 16 residues. The ends were cut back, 7 bases at V and 2 bases at J, with 20 bases in the middle. Per germline, CDR1 MNHEY and CDR2 SMNVEV (reference sequence). CDR3 nucleotides: TGTGCCAGCAACTCATTATTTACAGGACCAAACACTGAAGCTTTCTTT. The encoded protein is CASNSLFTGPNTEAFF.

This chain uses TRBV6-5 with TRBJ2-2, with D perhaps TRBD1 or TRBD2 (5 bases each). V lost 4 bases and J lost 6, with 18 bases in between. Germline V gives CDR1 MNHEY, CDR2 SVGAGI. The CDR3 runs to 16 residues. This CDR3 reads CASSSRMGVAAGELFF. CDR3 DNA sequence: TGTGCCAGCAGTTCCCGGATGGGGGTTGCGGCCGGGGAGCTGTTTTTT.

In its sample, this clone ranks as medium-sized (0.01 to 0.1%). The V and J genes are TRBV19 and TRBJ1-6, with 8 positions matching TRBD1. J lost 7 bases, V lost 2 bases, and 4 bases had no gene match. The CDR3 contains 15 residues. Germline values: CDR1 LNHDA, CDR2 SQIVND (reference sequence). The chain's CDR3 is CASSITGQGNSPLHF. The CDR3 coding sequence is TGTGCCAGTAGTATAACTGGACAGGGAAATTCACCCCTCCACTTT.

This chain connects TRBV11-2 to TRBJ1-2; 8 bases are shared with TRBD1. This CDR3 has 15 amino acids. The germline V gene encodes CDR1 SGHAT and CDR2 FQNNGV. V shed 3 bases and J 6 bases; nucleotides not matched to a gene: 9. In DNA, the CDR3 is TGTGCCAGCAGCTTTATGTGGGCAGGGGGCAATGGCTACACCTTC. Encoded protein: CASSFMWAGGNGYTF.

V is TRBV7-9 and J is TRBJ2-7; either TRBD1 or TRBD2 may fit D (5 bases each). The CDR3 loop spans 13 amino acids. Trimming pared 5 bases from V and 3 bases from J, leaving 11 bases between. CDR1 and CDR2 from the germline V gene are SEHNR and FQNEAQ (reference sequence). The CDR3 region has the DNA TGTGCCAGCAGCCCCCCGGGACGCTACGAGCAGTACTTC. It encodes CASSPPGRYEQYF.

This clone appeared a few times. The J gene is TRBJ2-7, the V gene TRBV2; D possibly corresponds to TRBD1 (6 bases). The CDR3 sequence is 13 residues long. CDR1 is SNHLY, CDR2 FYNNEI, per germline. The V and J ends lost 8 bases and 0 bases respectively, with 11 bases between them. The CDR3, as DNA: TGTGCCAGCGACCGGGACACCTCCTACGAGCAGTACTTC. As protein: CASDRDTSYEQYF.

Written as DNA, the CDR3 is TGTGCCAGCAGCTTGGAGTTGGGTACTGAAGCTTTCTTT. It codes for CASSLELGTEAFF. The chain links TRBV5-4 to TRBJ1-1; D is uncertain. This CDR3 is 13 amino acids long. Trimming cost V 0 bases and J 5 bases, with 8 bases left between them. Per germline, CDR1 SGHNT and CDR2 YYREEE (reference sequence).

The V and J genes are TRBV23-1 and TRBJ2-1, with 12 bases fitting TRBD2. TRBV23-1 is classed as an ORF, of uncertain function. The CDR3 is 15 residues long. J gave up 3 bases and V 8 bases, and 5 bases lay outside the gene matches. The CDR3 reads CASEGTSGFYNEQFF. The CDR3 region has the DNA TGCGCCAGCGAAGGGACTAGCGGGTTCTACAATGAGCAGTTCTTC.

By sample share, this clone is medium-sized. V usage is TRBV19 and J usage is TRBJ1-1; no reliable D call. V was trimmed by 6 bases and J by 3 bases, leaving 20 bases between them. This CDR3 has 16 residues. Germline CDR1 is LNHDA and CDR2 is SQIVND (reference sequence). The CDR3 DNA reads as TGTGCCAGTAGCCCTCCCCCAATCTTGACGGACACTGAAGCTTTCTTT. Translation: CASSPPPILTDTEAFF.

The chain employs TRBV7-3 and TRBJ2-1; 8 bases match TRBD1. The CDR3 spans 18 residues. J was trimmed by 4 bases and V by 2 bases; bases with no gene match: 13. Per the germline V gene, CDR1 is SGHTA and CDR2 is FQGTGA. The CDR3 region is CASSLFDFRTGQYNEQFF. The CDR3 DNA follows: TGTGCCAGCAGCTTATTTGATTTCCGGACAGGGCAGTACAATGAGCAGTTCTTC.

This clone is judged medium-sized. The chain combines TRBV6-1 with TRBJ1-4; D not resolved. The V end was cut by 5 bases, the J end by 3 bases, with 10 bases between. Germline V CDR1 and CDR2: MNHNS, SASEGT. This CDR3 region has 14 residues. CDR3 sequence: CASSQQRANEKLFF. In nucleotides, the CDR3 is TGTGCCAGCAGTCAACAACGTGCTAATGAAAAACTGTTTTTT.

J is TRBJ2-5 and V is TRBV21-1; TRBD2 is the table's D call, not checked against the DNA. TRBV21-1 is assigned pseudogene status. This CDR3 has 13 amino acids. The CDR3 here is CASSSGGQETQYF. The CDR3 bases are TGTGCCAGCAGCAGCGGGGGACAAGAGACCCAGTACTTC.

The V and J genes are TRBV6-5 and TRBJ1-2; no reliable D call. The CDR3 totals 14 residues. V dropped 6 bases and J dropped 4 bases, with 15 bases sitting between them. From germline, CDR1 is MNHEY and CDR2 SVGAGI. CDR3: CASSSTRNIYGYTF. The CDR3 DNA reads TGTGCCAGCAGCTCGACGAGAAACATCTATGGCTACACCTTC.

The sample holds one count of this clone. This sequence joins TRBV19 and TRBJ2-7; D ambiguous. Trimming shortened V by 3 bases and J by 3 bases, and 9 bases separated the two germline ends. The CDR3 is 13 amino acids. CDR1 and CDR2 from the germline V gene are LNHDA and SQIVND (reference sequence). The CDR3 spells CASSITTIYEQYF. The CDR3 nucleotides are TGTGCCAGTAGTATCACCACAATCTACGAGCAGTACTTC. Full variable domain (remainder filled in from reference TRBV19 and TRBJ2-7): DGGITQSPKYLFRKEGQNVTLSCEQNLNHDAMYWYRQDPGQGLRLIYYSQIVNDFQKGDIAEGYSVSREKKESFPLTVTSAQKNPTAFYLCASSITTIYEQYFGPGTRLTVT.

This chain joins TRBV6-1 and TRBJ1-5, with TRBD1 as a possible D gene (5 bases). Germline V gene lookup returns CDR1 MNHNS and CDR2 SASEGT. The CDR3 covers 15 residues. Trimming pared 6 bases from V and 0 bases from J, leaving 12 bases between. The CDR3 sequence: CASRESGDSNQPQHF. For the CDR3, the DNA is TGTGCCAGCAGAGAGTCGGGGGATAGCAATCAGCCCCAGCATTTT.

This clone is a singleton in its sample. The chain uses TRBV13 and TRBJ1-1; D is possibly TRBD1 (5 bases). Germline values: CDR1 PRHDT, CDR2 FYEKMQ (reference sequence). The V gene lost 5 bases and the J gene lost 3 bases, with 19 bases spanning the gap. The CDR3 has 16 amino acids. CDR3 in DNA: TGTGCCAGCAGCGACTACTCGGGACGGATCCACACTGAAGCTTTCTTT. Translated: CASSDYSGRIHTEAFF.

The chain carries TRBV4-1 and TRBJ2-3; 8 bases match TRBD1. Trimming took 2 bases from V and 4 from J; bases not matched to a gene: 11. The CDR3 has 17 residues. Germline lookup yields CDR1 MGHRA and CDR2 YSYEKL. The CDR3 region is CASSQSGQGRHADTQYF. The CDR3 nucleotides are TGCGCCAGCAGCCAATCCGGACAGGGACGCCATGCAGATACGCAGTATTTT.

Within the sample, this clone is medium-sized. CDR3 sequence (DNA): TGCGCCAGCAGCCAAGTCCAACAGGCTAAAACTGGAAACACCATATATTTT. Translated: CASSQVQQAKTGNTIYF. This sequence joins TRBV4-1 and TRBJ1-3; tentatively, D is TRBD1 (5 bases). CDR3 size: 17 residues. V was shortened by 1 base and J by 2 bases, with 15 bases between the two germline ends. Per the germline V gene, CDR1 is MGHRA and CDR2 is YSYEKL.

The genes are TRBV11-1 and TRBJ2-5, with 10 bases identical to TRBD2. J was trimmed by 5 bases and V by 6 bases; bases with no gene match: 9. The CDR3 covers 15 residues. Per germline, CDR1 SGHAT and CDR2 FQDESV (reference sequence). The CDR3 nucleotides read TGTGCCAGCAGTGACGAGCGGGAGGGCCAGGAGACCCAGTACTTC. The encoded protein is CASSDEREGQETQYF.

The chain links TRBV6-6 to TRBJ2-7; 8 bases match TRBD1. The V gene's germline CDR1 is MNHNY and CDR2 SVGAGI (reference sequence). CDR3 length equals 16 residues. V lost 2 bases to trimming and J lost 2 bases; unmatched junction nucleotides: 8. The CDR3 sequence: CASSYRTGPWPYEQYF. The CDR3 DNA follows: TGTGCCAGCAGTTACAGGACAGGGCCCTGGCCCTACGAGCAGTACTTC.

V is TRBV27 and J is TRBJ2-1; a weak D match, TRBD2 (6 bases). CDR1 is MNHEY, CDR2 SMNVEV, per germline (reference sequence). The CDR3 length is 14 residues. V dropped 3 bases and J dropped 6 bases, with 12 bases sitting between them. The CDR3 nucleotides read TGTGCCAGCAGTTTTGGGGGGAACGTCAATGAGCAGTTCTTC. Its protein is CASSFGGNVNEQFF.

The chain links TRBV11-3 to TRBJ1-2, with D perhaps matching TRBD1 (5 bases). Between the trimmed V and J ends, which lost 1 base and 3 bases, there was a span of 15 bases. The CDR3 totals 16 residues. CDR1 is SGHNT, CDR2 YENEEA, per germline. The CDR3 coding sequence is TGTGCCAGCAGCTTAGGGGGCAGGGCGGAGGACTATGGCTACACCTTC. It codes for CASSLGGRAEDYGYTF.